This T cell receptor (beta chain) originates from a study of cytomegalovirus exposure and HLA in healthy donors. Notes on the study in general: The listing of about 150 TCR beta chains classed them as cytomegalovirus-associated.

Concerning this clone: The antigen is not known.

60 Vbeta and 13 Jbeta primers were used in PCR. The authors' processing: The count from a later analysis was about 80 million unique TCR beta chains, about 9.9 million of them shared. Here immunoSEQ multiplex PCR was the method, and the copy in TCRdb shows in-frame clones only, minus some. That table supplies the V and J calls and clone size; D and trimming were determined from the DNA. The sample lists about 83,000 clones, 78% seen once, with under 6% in the top ten. Germline assignment: CDR1 MNHNS and CDR2 SASEGT. Trimming removed 4 bases from V and 4 bases from J, with 10 bases in between. This CDR3 contains 14 residues.

The specimen was PBMCs. This clonotype was obtained from a man between 18 and 29 years old in good health and CMV-seropositive. The chain couples TRBV6-1 to TRBJ2-2, with D tentatively TRBD2 (5 bases). The CDR3 DNA follows: TGTGCCAGCAGTGCCCGCCGGGGCACCGGGGAGCTGTTTTTT. Its translation: CASSARRGTGELFF.